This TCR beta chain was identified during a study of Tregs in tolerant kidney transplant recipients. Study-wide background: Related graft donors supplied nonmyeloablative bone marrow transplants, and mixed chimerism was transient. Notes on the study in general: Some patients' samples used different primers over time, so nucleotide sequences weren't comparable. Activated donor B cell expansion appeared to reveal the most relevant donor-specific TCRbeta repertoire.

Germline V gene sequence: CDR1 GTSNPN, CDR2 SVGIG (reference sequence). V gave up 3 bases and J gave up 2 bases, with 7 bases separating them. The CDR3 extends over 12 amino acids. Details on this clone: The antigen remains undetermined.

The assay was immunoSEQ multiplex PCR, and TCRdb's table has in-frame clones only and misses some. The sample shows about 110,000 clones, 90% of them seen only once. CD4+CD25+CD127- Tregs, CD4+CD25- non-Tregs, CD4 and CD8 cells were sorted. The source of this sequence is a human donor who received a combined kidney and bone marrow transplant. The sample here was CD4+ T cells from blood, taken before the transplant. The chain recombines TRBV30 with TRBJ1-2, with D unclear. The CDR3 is CAWSDTNYGYTF. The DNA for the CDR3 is TGTGCCTGGAGCGACACCAACTATGGCTACACCTTC. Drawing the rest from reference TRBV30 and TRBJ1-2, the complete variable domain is SQTIHQWPATLVQPVGSPLSLECTVEGTSNPNLYWYRQAAGRGLQLLFYSVGIGQISSEVPQNLSASRPQDRQFILSSKKLLLSDSGFYLCAWSDTNYGYTFGSGTRLTVV.